This T cell receptor beta chain emerged from a study of cytotoxic CD8 clonotypes in ibrutinib-treated CLL. Across the whole study: Response material was collected after a median approximately 11 months of treatment, range 6 to 36.

V lost 1 base to trimming and J lost 7 bases, with 8 bases between them. Germline V gene lookup returns CDR1 SGHRS and CDR2 YFSETQ. This CDR3 contains 13 residues. Whole-study results and caveats: There were few public clonotypes, and on treatment they contracted or stayed stable.

Assay used: immunoSEQ multiplex PCR; TCRdb lists only in-frame clones, some missing. The profile shows 20,000 to 25,000 clones, about 68% of them singletons. This clone was detected only once. Its cognate antigen is unknown. The sequenced sample was PBMCs, obtained before ibrutinib treatment. The chain links TRBV5-1 to TRBJ1-4; weak D call: TRBD1 (5 bases). This TCR was sampled from a human donor with chronic lymphocytic leukemia. The CDR3 protein is CASSLLGVEKLFF. The CDR3 DNA reads as TGCGCCAGCAGCTTGTTAGGGGTTGAAAAACTGTTTTTT.